This TCR beta chain was recovered during a study of human CD8 memory T cell subsets. For every subset, the RNA was derived from duplicate vials of around 140,000 sorted CD8+ T cells. The study's findings and limits: Repertoires of stem-like memory and precursor exhausted T cells showed minimal mutual overlap.

Comment on this clonotype: No antigen is known for it.

Germline CDR1 and CDR2: SEHNR and FQNEAQ (reference sequence). The CDR3 sequence is 13 residues long. The authors made TCR beta libraries using UMI-labeled 5' RACE. TCRdb re-analyzed the 5' RACE reads; it lists each CDR3 protein once, without DNA. The ten top clones account for 21%, within a sample of 6,500 to 7,500 distinct CDR3 sequences. The TCR comes from a human donor in good health. Sample: CD8+ T cells from PBMCs. The J gene is TRBJ2-7, the V gene TRBV7-9; lacking DNA, the TRBD1 call made by TCRdb goes unchecked. The CDR3 spells CASSWQGADEQYF.